This is a list of T cell receptor beta chains from one sample in a study of blood T cell repertoires in COVID-19. Some clones are missing from TCRdb's copy, which holds only in-frame ones; the method was immunoSEQ multiplex PCR. The sample includes 90,000 to 120,000 clones, approximately 84% of them seen just once. What was sequenced was peripheral blood. The receptors were gathered from a human donor in a cohort sampled during active COVID-19. CDR3s include the opening cysteine and the closing phenylalanine or tryptophan. The D gene is left open where the match is weak. The size entry is marked missing in some rows and otherwise reads once, few, many or a size class.

abundance,j_gene,v_gene,d_gene,CDR3nt,CDR3aa
NA,TRBJ2-1,TRBV7-2,NA,TGTGCCAGCAGCCGGACAGGGAGGGCCAGCTCCTACAATGAGCAGTTCTTC,CASSRTGRASSYNEQFF
NA,TRBJ2-4,TRBV29-1,TRBD1,TGCAGCGTTGGACAGGGAGTACTAGCCAAAAACATTCAGTACTTC,CSVGQGVLAKNIQYF
NA,TRBJ2-5,TRBV5-1,TRBD1,TGCGCCAGCAGCTTGGACCGGGACAGGGGAGAGACCCAGTACTTC,CASSLDRDRGETQYF
NA,TRBJ1-3,TRBV7-3,TRBD1,TGTGCCAGCAGCTTATGGGGCCAGGGGGACGGAAACACCATATATTTT,CASSLWGQGDGNTIYF
NA,TRBJ1-1,TRBV19,NA,TGTGCCAGTAGTATAAAGCCTACAGGGAACACTGAAGCTTTCTTT,CASSIKPTGNTEAFF
NA,TRBJ2-2,TRBV5-1,NA,TGCGCCAGCAGCTCTGAGGGTAACACCGGGGAGCTGTTTTTT,CASSSEGNTGELFF
NA,TRBJ2-1,TRBV7-3,NA,TGTGCCAGCAGCTTAGGGCCACTAGCCAATGAGCAGTTCTTC,CASSLGPLANEQFF
NA,TRBJ2-1,TRBV28,NA,TGTGCCAGCAATTGGCGGTTCGATGAGCAGTTCTTC,CASNWRFDEQFF
NA,TRBJ2-3,TRBV20-1,TRBD2,TGCAGTGCTAGTCCGCTAGCGGGGAAATTAGATACGCAGTATTTT,CSASPLAGKLDTQYF
NA,TRBJ1-2,TRBV20-1,NA,TGCAGTGCTAGGACAGGTTTTGGCTACACCTTC,CSARTGFGYTF
NA,TRBJ1-2,TRBV19,TRBD1,TGTGCCAGTTTCTCTCCGGACAGGGGAAACTATGGCTACACCTTC,CASFSPDRGNYGYTF
NA,TRBJ1-2,TRBV12-3/TRBV12-4,NA,TGTGCCAGCAGTTTCCCAGACTATGGCTACACCTTC,CASSFPDYGYTF
NA,TRBJ1-3,TRBV10-3,TRBD1,TGTGCCATCCGGAGGGAGGGGACAGGGAATACCGGCTCTGGAAACACCATATATTTT,CAIRREGTGNTGSGNTIYF
NA,TRBJ1-1,TRBV27,TRBD1,TGTGCCAGCAGTCAAGGGACAGGGGGCACTGAAGCTTTCTTT,CASSQGTGGTEAFF
NA,TRBJ2-7,TRBV30,NA,TGTGCCTGGAGTGTACTAGGGACCTACGAGCAGTACTTC,CAWSVLGTYEQYF
NA,TRBJ1-3,TRBV5-5,TRBD1,TGTGCCAGCAGCTGGGGACAGGGTTCTGGAAACACCATATATTTT,CASSWGQGSGNTIYF
NA,TRBJ2-3,TRBV9,NA,TGTGCCAGCAGCCCCGTGGACAGACCCACAGATACGCAGTATTTT,CASSPVDRPTDTQYF
NA,TRBJ2-7,TRBV28,TRBD1,TGTGCCTCAGCACGGGCAGGGGGATCCTACGAGCAGTACTTC,CASARAGGSYEQYF
NA,TRBJ2-2,TRBV11-2,TRBD2,TGTGCCAGCAGCTTTGGGACTAGCGGAGGCGGGGAGCTGTTTTTT,CASSFGTSGGGELFF
NA,TRBJ2-3,TRBV27,TRBD1,TGTGCCAGCAGTTTGGGGGGACAGGGTTCAGATACGCAGTATTTT,CASSLGGQGSDTQYF
NA,TRBJ1-4,TRBV7-8,NA,TGTGCCAGCAGCATGACCAGGTTACCAACTAATGAAAAACTGTTTTTT,CASSMTRLPTNEKLFF
NA,TRBJ2-4,TRBV11-1,NA,TGTGCCAGCAGCTTAGACTGGTTGGAAAACATTCAGTACTTC,CASSLDWLENIQYF
few,TRBJ2-5,TRBV9,TRBD1,TGTGCCAGCAGCGGAGGGGGCGCGCCAGAGACCCAGTACTTC,CASSGGGAPETQYF
few,TRBJ1-3,TRBV7-9,NA,TGTGCCAGCAGCTTAGACGGTGGAAACACCATATATTTT,CASSLDGGNTIYF
NA,TRBJ1-2,TRBV6-2/TRBV6-3,NA,TGTGCCAGCAGTTACTCCAGTCTTGGTGATGGCTACACCTTC,CASSYSSLGDGYTF
NA,TRBJ2-5,TRBV28,NA,TGTGCCAGCAAACGAGGCAAGACCCAGTACTTC,CASKRGKTQYF
NA,TRBJ1-1,TRBV6-5,NA,TGTGCCAGCAGGGGGGCAATTGGCACTGAAGCTTTCTTT,CASRGAIGTEAFF
NA,TRBJ2-5,TRBV6-2/TRBV6-3,TRBD2,TGTGCCAGCAGTCGGGGACTAGCGGGATCCCGTGAGACCCAGTACTTC,CASSRGLAGSRETQYF
NA,TRBJ2-1,TRBV24-1,NA,TGTGCCACCGAAAGCCAACAGGGACCTGAGCAGTTCTTC,CATESQQGPEQFF
few,TRBJ1-5,TRBV6-5,TRBD1,TGTGCCAGCAGCAGAGTACAGGGGAGCAATCAGCCCCAGCATTTT,CASSRVQGSNQPQHF